This is a list of T cell receptor beta chains from one sample in a study of regulatory T cells in long-lasting Graves disease. In TCRdb, the multiplex PCR reads were re-called with MiXCR into one record per CDR3 protein. The table includes approximately 540,000 distinct CDR3 sequences, around 13% detected once. The same data also contributed to another study, on T cells in Graves' hyperthyroidism and ophthalmopathy.

The sequenced sample was peripheral blood mononuclear cells (PBMCs), obtained at new diagnosis, from a patient treated with antithyroid drugs. The receptors shown here come from a woman in her 30s with Graves disease. Both conserved end residues are part of each CDR3. The order of the fields is CDR3 protein, CDR3 DNA, J gene, V gene, clone size, D gene. The D gene is left open where the match is weak. Size is omitted from some rows. Given values are once, few, many or a class for expanded clones.

CASSSYRVYNEQFF | TGTGCCAGCAGCTCCTATAGGGTCTACAATGAGCAGTTCTTC | TRBJ2-1 | TRBV12-3/TRBV12-4 | many | NA
CASSRLAGESYNEQFF | TGTGCCAGCAGTAGACTAGCGGGAGAGTCTTACAATGAGCAGTTCTTC | TRBJ2-1 | TRBV6-1 | NA | TRBD2
CASSLGEGNYGYTF | TGTGCCAGTAGTCTCGGCGAGGGTAACTATGGCTACACCTTC | TRBJ1-2 | TRBV19 | NA | NA
CASSRRDSRSYEQYF | TGTGCCAGCAGCAGACGGGACTCACGCTCCTACGAGCAGTACTTC | TRBJ2-7 | TRBV5-6 | NA | NA
CASSQEWYGGAGGDDEQFF | TGCGCCAGCAGCCAAGAATGGTATGGAGGGGCAGGGGGCGATGATGAGCAGTTCTTC | TRBJ2-1 | TRBV4-1 | many | TRBD1
CASTPGRSETQYF | TGTGCCAGCACCCCGGGACGATCAGAGACCCAGTACTTC | TRBJ2-5 | TRBV12-3/TRBV12-4 | NA | NA
CSARKGDTEAFF | TGCAGTGCTAGAAAAGGGGACACTGAAGCTTTCTTT | TRBJ1-1 | TRBV20-1 | many | NA
CSARGARAFF | TGCAGTGCTAGAGGAGCCCGGGCTTTCTTT | TRBJ1-1 | TRBV20-1 | NA | NA
CASSSSVGTGRYEQYF | TGTGCCAGCAGCTCCTCCGTCGGGACAGGGCGCTACGAGCAGTACTTC | TRBJ2-7 | TRBV7-9 | many | TRBD1
CASSIDQRGRNTGELFF | TGTGCCAGTAGTATAGACCAGCGGGGGAGAAACACCGGGGAGCTGTTTTTT | TRBJ2-2 | TRBV19 | NA | TRBD2
CASSQDRETEAFF | TGCGCCAGCAGCCAAGACAGGGAAACTGAAGCTTTCTTT | TRBJ1-1 | TRBV4-1 | many | NA
CASSPPGLTKNIQYF | TGTGCCAGCAGCCCCCCGGGTTTGACCAAAAACATTCAGTACTTC | TRBJ2-4 | TRBV6-1 | once | NA
CASSLQTGSGNTIYF | TGTGCCAGCTCACTACAAACAGGGTCTGGAAACACCATATATTTT | TRBJ1-3 | TRBV18 | few | NA
CASSAGLNANYGYTF | TGTGCCAGCAGTGCCGGACTCAACGCTAACTATGGCTACACCTTC | TRBJ1-2 | TRBV2 | NA | NA
CASSEVWTRGGETQYF | TGTGCCAGCAGTGAAGTATGGACCCGTGGGGGAGAGACCCAGTACTTC | TRBJ2-5 | TRBV6-2/TRBV6-3 | NA | NA
CASSTIAGGGVYEQYF | TGTGCCAGCAGCACAATAGCGGGAGGCGGGGTATACGAGCAGTACTTC | TRBJ2-7 | TRBV9 | NA | TRBD2
CASSLAGIMTEAFF | TGTGCCAGCAGCTTAGCGGGTATTATGACTGAAGCTTTCTTT | TRBJ1-1 | TRBV7-9 | many | NA
CASSHGLAGGRGKNIQYF | TGTGCCAGCAGCCATGGACTAGCGGGAGGTCGGGGCAAAAACATTCAGTACTTC | TRBJ2-4 | TRBV9 | few | TRBD2
CASSVFPGRSGDTQYF | TGCGCCAGCAGTGTTTTCCCGGGACGGAGCGGAGATACGCAGTATTTT | TRBJ2-3 | TRBV10-1 | few | NA
CASSFDRGKNIQYF | TGTGCCAGCAGTTTTGACAGGGGTAAAAACATTCAGTACTTC | TRBJ2-4 | TRBV6-5 | many | TRBD1
CASKDTSRAGELFF | TGTGCCAGCAAGGACACGAGTCGGGCCGGGGAGCTGTTTTTT | TRBJ2-2 | TRBV6-2/TRBV6-3 | many | NA
CASSTSELAGGPSPVDEQFF | TGTGCCAGCTCCACATCGGAACTAGCGGGAGGACCCTCCCCCGTCGATGAGCAGTTCTTC | TRBJ2-1 | TRBV7-9 | once | TRBD2
CASSDWGPTDYGYTF | TGTGCCAGCAGTGATTGGGGACCGACTGACTATGGCTACACCTTC | TRBJ1-2 | TRBV2 | many | NA
CASSRAAGEQYF | TGTGCCAGCAGCCGGGCGGCGGGGGAGCAGTACTTC | TRBJ2-7 | TRBV3-1 | many | NA
CASSRLNGGRDSPYEQYF | TGTGCCAGCAGTCGCCTTAACGGCGGCCGGGACTCACCATACGAGCAGTACTTC | TRBJ2-7 | TRBV6-1 | many | NA
CASSHLTGTTNEKLFF | TGTGCCAGCTCACACTTGACAGGGACAACTAATGAAAAACTGTTTTTT | TRBJ1-4 | TRBV18 | NA | TRBD1
CASSQHPLAALAKNIQYF | TGTGCCAGCAGCCAACACCCACTAGCGGCTCTAGCCAAAAACATTCAGTACTTC | TRBJ2-4 | TRBV4-2 | NA | TRBD2
CASSIRGATNEKLFF | TGTGCCAGCAGCATCAGGGGTGCAACTAATGAAAAACTGTTTTTT | TRBJ1-4 | TRBV12-3/TRBV12-4 | many | NA
CASSWQRGGGNSPLHF | TGTGCCAGCAGCTGGCAGCGAGGGGGGGGTAATTCACCCCTCCACTTT | TRBJ1-6 | TRBV27 | NA | NA
CSASTQGNYGYTF | TGCAGTGCCAGTACACAGGGGAACTATGGCTACACCTTC | TRBJ1-2 | TRBV20-1 | few | TRBD1
CASSWAASYEQYF | TGTGCCAGCAGTTGGGCAGCATCCTACGAGCAGTACTTC | TRBJ2-7 | TRBV27 | many | NA
CASSTRTGNSPLHF | TGTGCCAGCAGTACTCGGACGGGTAATTCACCCCTCCACTTT | TRBJ1-6 | TRBV12-3/TRBV12-4 | many | NA
CASSLLSGVGTGELFF | TGCGCCAGCAGCTTATTGTCAGGAGTCGGCACCGGGGAGCTGTTTTTT | TRBJ2-2 | TRBV5-1 | few | NA
CASSDDRGRYEQYF | TGTGCCAGCAGTGATGACAGGGGTAGATACGAGCAGTACTTC | TRBJ2-7 | TRBV25-1 | NA | TRBD1
CSVKTGGAGYEQYF | TGCAGCGTGAAGACAGGGGGCGCGGGCTACGAGCAGTACTTC | TRBJ2-7 | TRBV29-1 | NA | TRBD1
CASSRTFVVFANTGELFF | TGCGCCAGCAGCCGGACATTCGTGGTCTTCGCGAACACCGGGGAGCTGTTTTTT | TRBJ2-2 | TRBV4-3 | NA | NA
CASSFPTGTDTQYF | TGTGCCAGCAGCTTCCCGACTGGCACAGATACGCAGTATTTT | TRBJ2-3 | TRBV7-2 | many | NA
CASSQGRWFTEAFF | TGTGCCAGCAGCCAAGGACGGTGGTTCACTGAAGCTTTCTTT | TRBJ1-1 | TRBV7-2 | few | NA
CASSLGRGGKYYEQYF | TGTGCCAGCAGCTTAGGTAGAGGGGGGAAATACTACGAGCAGTACTTC | TRBJ2-7 | TRBV7-2 | many | NA
CASMVTRTDTQYF | TGTGCCAGCATGGTAACCCGCACAGATACGCAGTATTTT | TRBJ2-3 | TRBV27 | many | NA
CASSHVTSGLSNEQFF | TGCGCCAGCAGCCACGTAACTAGCGGACTAAGCAATGAGCAGTTCTTC | TRBJ2-1 | TRBV5-1 | many | TRBD2
CASSFGTGVNYGYTF | TGTGCCAGCAGCTTCGGGACAGGGGTTAACTATGGCTACACCTTC | TRBJ1-2 | TRBV11-2 | NA | TRBD1
CASSLLSGGQPGLVTETQYF | TGTGCCAGCAGCCTCCTCTCTGGGGGCCAACCGGGACTAGTCACAGAGACCCAGTACTTC | TRBJ2-5 | TRBV27 | NA | TRBD2
CSARDLKGNSNQPQHF | TGCAGTGCTAGAGATCTAAAGGGAAATAGCAATCAGCCCCAGCATTTT | TRBJ1-5 | TRBV20-1 | many | NA
CASSLMGLSYEQYF | TGTGCCAGCAGCTTGATGGGTCTCTCCTACGAGCAGTACTTC | TRBJ2-7 | TRBV5-5 | NA | NA